This T cell receptor beta chain was found in a study of blood T cell repertoires in COVID-19. Study summary: The origin of the acute and convalescent COVID-19 samples was the United States, Italy and Spain. From T cells, B-cell-depleted T cells, or PBMCs came the material, which was cDNA or gDNA.

As processed by the authors: Reference gene primer amplification gave estimated nucleated cell counts. The method was immunoSEQ multiplex PCR; TCRdb's version includes in-frame clones alone and lacks a portion of them. The DNA gave D and trimming, while V, J and clone size come from that table. The table lists 130,000 to 150,000 clones, 88% of them singletons. With 4 bases clipped from V and 0 bases from J, the junction kept 9 bases outside the gene matches. This CDR3 is built from 18 residues. CDR1 KGHSH and CDR2 LQKENI come from the germline V gene. The genes are TRBV18 and TRBJ2-2; 9 positions match TRBD1. Sequenced input: peripheral blood. The receptor was isolated from a human donor in a cohort sampled during active COVID-19. The CDR3 DNA sequence: TGTGCCAGCTCACTCCGGGACAGGGCCTACGCGAACACCGGGGAGCTGTTTTTT. This encodes CASSLRDRAYANTGELFF.